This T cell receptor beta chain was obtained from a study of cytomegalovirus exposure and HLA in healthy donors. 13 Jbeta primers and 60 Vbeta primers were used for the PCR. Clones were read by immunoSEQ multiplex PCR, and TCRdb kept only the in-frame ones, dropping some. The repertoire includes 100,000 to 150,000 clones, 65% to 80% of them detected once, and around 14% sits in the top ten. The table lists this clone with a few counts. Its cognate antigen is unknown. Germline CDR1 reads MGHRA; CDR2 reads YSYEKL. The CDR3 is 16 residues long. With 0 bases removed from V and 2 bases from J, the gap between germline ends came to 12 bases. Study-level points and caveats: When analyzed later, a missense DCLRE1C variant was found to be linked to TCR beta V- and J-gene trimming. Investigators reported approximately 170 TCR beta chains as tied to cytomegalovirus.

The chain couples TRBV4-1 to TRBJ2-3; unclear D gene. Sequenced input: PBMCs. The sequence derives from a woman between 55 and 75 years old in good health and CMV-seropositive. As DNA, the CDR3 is TGCGCCAGCAGCCAAGAGATTCGAGCGTACACAGATACGCAGTATTTT. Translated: CASSQEIRAYTDTQYF.